The 18 T cell receptor beta chains below all came from one sample that was sequenced in a study of metastatic and nonmetastatic thyroid tumors. Ahead of thyroid surgery, no patient had received treatment of any kind. TCRdb called clones again from the PCR reads with MiXCR. The repertoire consists of 35,000 to 40,000 clones, with about 27% occurring once and the leading ten covering roughly a tenth. Sequenced input: blood. The receptors originated from a male donor with papillary thyroid cancer or a benign thyroid nodule (not recorded which). Some clones in this sample may be carry-over from other donors' samples.

This clone occurred many times. V is TRBV11-3 and J is TRBJ1-1; D gene uncertain. CDR1 and CDR2 from the germline V gene are SGHNT and YENEEA. Deletions cut 5 bases from V and 0 bases from J, with 10 bases between. The CDR3 is made up of 14 amino acids. CDR3 protein: CASSLNSLNTEAFF. CDR3 nucleotides: TGTGCCAGCAGCCTGAATAGCCTGAACACTGAAGCTTTCTTT.

The gene calls are TRBV9 and TRBJ1-3; the match to TRBD1 covers 8 bases. The CDR3 has 16 amino acids. Germline assignment: CDR1 SGDLS and CDR2 YYNGEE. Trimming cost V 4 bases and J 2 bases; bases outside gene matches: 8. This CDR3 reads CASSYLTGGTGNTIYF. In nucleotides, the CDR3 is TGTGCCAGCAGCTATCTCACAGGGGGAACTGGAAACACCATATATTTT.

The CDR3 coding sequence is TGTGCCAGCGTTCTATGGCAGGGAGATTCACCCCTCCACTTT. Its protein is CASVLWQGDSPLHF. The chain uses TRBV6-1 and TRBJ1-6; TRBD1 is a possible D gene (5 bases). Trimming took 8 bases from V and 8 from J, leaving 16 bases between them. Germline V gene lookup returns CDR1 MNHNS and CDR2 SASEGT. This CDR3 has 14 residues.

The chain uses TRBV20-1 and TRBJ1-2; D is undetermined. This CDR3 has 13 residues. V shed 4 bases and J shed 2 bases, with 11 bases lying between them. CDR1 is DFQATT, CDR2 SNEGSKA, per germline (reference sequence). CDR3 DNA sequence: TGCAGTGCTATGGGAGGGAGCAACTATGGCTACACCTTC. Translating gives CSAMGGSNYGYTF.

This chain uses TRBV28 with TRBJ2-7; the match to TRBD1 covers 7 bases. This CDR3 is built from 14 residues. Unmatched junction bases numbered 5, after V lost 6 bases and J lost 0 bases. CDR1 is MDHEN, CDR2 SYDVKM, per germline. Here the CDR3 reads CASSRGDSSYEQYF. DNA for the CDR3: TGTGCCAGCAGCCGAGGGGACAGCTCCTACGAGCAGTACTTC.

The chain recombines TRBV20-1 with TRBJ2-1; 10 positions agree with TRBD2. CDR1 is DFQATT, CDR2 SNEGSKA, per germline (reference sequence). This CDR3 has 12 amino acids. CDR3: CRGLAGDNEQFF. The CDR3, as DNA: TGCAGGGGGCTAGCGGGAGACAATGAGCAGTTCTTC.

This clone was seen once. The chain links TRBV20-1 to TRBJ2-5; 7 bases line up with TRBD1. The CDR3 runs 12 residues. CDR1 DFQATT and CDR2 SNEGSKA come from the germline V gene (reference sequence). V lost 5 bases to trimming and J lost 1 base; unmatched junction nucleotides: 1. The CDR3 bases are TGCAGTGCTGACAGGGTCCAAGAGACCCAGTACTTC. The encoded protein is CSADRVQETQYF.

The rearrangement joins TRBV20-1 to TRBJ2-7; D not resolved. V lost 5 bases and J 1 base, leaving 15 bases between the germline ends. The CDR3 consists of 14 residues. Germline CDR1 reads DFQATT; CDR2 reads SNEGSKA (reference sequence). The CDR3 protein is CSAQPPLTSYEQYF. The DNA of the CDR3 is TGCAGTGCTCAGCCACCCCTAACTTCCTACGAGCAGTACTTC.

This clone was found many times. This chain uses TRBV3-1 with TRBJ2-7, with 8 positions matching TRBD1. Germline trimming cut 5 bases from V and 1 base from J; bases unmatched to any gene: 4. Per germline, CDR1 LGHDT and CDR2 YNNKEL (reference sequence). This CDR3 has 14 residues. The DNA for the CDR3 is TGTGCCAGCAGCGACAGGGGCCGATCCTACGAGCAGTACTTC. This codes for CASSDRGRSYEQYF.

This clone was recorded at least ten times. The chain recombines TRBV7-2 with TRBJ2-7; D may be TRBD2 (5 bases). V was cut by 4 bases and J by 3 bases, with 10 bases left in between. In germline, CDR1 is SGHTA, CDR2 FQGNSA. The CDR3 extends over 13 amino acids. The CDR3 loop reads CASSSQRNYEQYF. CDR3 nucleotides: TGTGCCAGCAGCTCCCAGCGGAACTACGAGCAGTACTTC.

The chain combines TRBV6-1 with TRBJ2-7, with TRBD1 as a possible D gene (5 bases). This CDR3 comprises 14 residues. V gave up 0 bases and J gave up 0 bases, with 6 bases separating them. Per germline, CDR1 MNHNS and CDR2 SASEGT. CDR3 bases: TGTGCCAGCAGTGAAGCGCAGGGCTCCTACGAGCAGTACGTC. Amino acid sequence: CASSEAQGSYEQYV.

The chain combines TRBV4-1 with TRBJ2-1; no definite D call. V lost 1 base, J lost 6 bases, and 13 bases lay in between. Germline V CDR1 and CDR2: MGHRA, YSYEKL. The CDR3 covers 15 residues. The CDR3 region is CASSQGDTIINEQFF. CDR3 DNA sequence: TGCGCCAGCAGCCAAGGAGACACAATTATCAATGAGCAGTTCTTC.

In its sample, this clone was seen a few times. A read error may be the cause here, since a much bigger clone is one base away. The rearrangement links TRBV6-1 to TRBJ1-5; D gene unclear. Germline CDR1 and CDR2: MNHNS and SASEGT. Trimming removed 6 bases at V and 2 bases at J, with 14 bases between. The CDR3 covers 15 residues. The CDR3 nucleotides read TGTGCCAGCAGCCTCGAAGGGTCGTGCAATCAGCCCCAGCATTTT. Protein product: CASSLEGSCNQPQHF.

There are many counts of this clone. The gene calls are TRBV4-2 and TRBJ2-7; 9 bases map to TRBD2. The germline CDR1 and CDR2 sequences are LGHNA and YNFKEQ. The CDR3 is 15 residues long. The V and J ends lost 3 bases and 0 bases, in that order; junction bases with no gene match: 3. The CDR3 here is CASSHRLADSYEQYF. DNA for the CDR3: TGTGCCAGCAGCCATCGACTAGCGGACTCCTACGAGCAGTACTTC.

This clone showed up many times. This chain links TRBV6-1 with TRBJ2-7; D is perhaps TRBD1 or TRBD2 (5 bases each). This CDR3 is built from 16 residues. Per the germline V gene, CDR1 is MNHNS and CDR2 is SASEGT. V was cut by 5 bases and J by 0 bases, with 17 bases left in between. CDR3 nucleotide sequence: TGTGCCAGCAGTTTCGGGACCGCCGAGAGCTCCTACGAGCAGTACTTC. It specifies CASSFGTAESSYEQYF.

This chain uses TRBV15 with TRBJ2-5; perhaps TRBD1 as D (6 bases). The CDR3 totals 12 residues. V lost 2 bases, J lost 9 bases, and 10 bases lay in between. Per the germline V gene, CDR1 is LNHNV and CDR2 is YYDKDF (reference sequence). In DNA form, the CDR3 reads TGTGCCACCAGCAGACAGTCAGGGGCCCAGTACTTC. Amino acid sequence: CATSRQSGAQYF.

The chain joins TRBV5-1 to TRBJ2-7; 10 bases agree with TRBD1. The V gene end was trimmed by 4 bases and the J gene end by 2 bases; junction bases not matched to a gene: 9. CDR3 length: 16 amino acids. In germline, CDR1 is SGHRS, CDR2 YFSETQ. CDR3 coding DNA: TGCGCCAGCAGCCTGGGGTCGGACAGGGGGACCTACGAGCAGTACTTC. Translating it yields CASSLGSDRGTYEQYF.

Remarks on this clone: Given a much more abundant clone one base away, this may be a read error. The chain joins TRBV20-1 to TRBJ2-7, with a possible D match to TRBD2 (5 bases). This CDR3 has 14 amino acids. The germline gives CDR1 DFQATT, CDR2 SNEGSKA (reference sequence). The CDR3 protein is CSARVPGSLREQCF. Written as DNA, the CDR3 is TGCAGTGCTAGAGTCCCGGGCAGTCTAAGGGAGCAGTGCTTC.